A single sample gave rise to the 26 T cell receptor beta chains below, sequenced in a study of blood T cell repertoires in COVID-19. The repertoire was sequenced with immunoSEQ multiplex PCR; TCRdb's copy has only in-frame clones and lacks some. The data hold roughly 120,000 clones, with over 75% observed a single time. Sequencing was performed on peripheral blood. The receptors stem from a woman between 45 and 65 years old with acute or convalescent COVID-19.

V gene TRBV2 combines with J gene TRBJ2-5; perhaps TRBD2 as D (5 bases). CDR3 size: 15 residues. V was clipped by 6 bases and J by 9 bases, with 23 bases between them. Germline V lookup: CDR1 SNHLY, CDR2 FYNNEI. DNA of the CDR3: TGTGCCAGCAGCTTTGGGATGGTCGGTTCGGAGGCCCAGTACTTC. It specifies CASSFGMVGSEAQYF.

The J gene is TRBJ2-7, the V gene TRBV2; the match to TRBD1 covers 12 bases. The ends lost 6 bases at V and 12 bases at J; junction bases unmatched: 9. This CDR3 is built from 13 residues. Germline lookup yields CDR1 SNHLY and CDR2 FYNNEI. The CDR3 sequence: CASSPGQGAVRYF. The CDR3 region has the DNA TGTGCCAGCAGCCCGGGACAGGGGGCGGTAAGGTACTTC.

The CDR3 spells CASRGDRAGNQPQHF. The DNA of the CDR3 is TGTGCCAGTCGAGGTGACAGGGCGGGGAATCAGCCCCAGCATTTT. The V and J genes are TRBV19 and TRBJ1-5; 7 bases map to TRBD1. Germline CDR1 LNHDA, CDR2 SQIVND (reference sequence). V was clipped by 8 bases and J by 4 bases; unmatched bases: 11. The CDR3 totals 15 residues.

The V and J genes are TRBV6-5 and TRBJ1-1, with D unresolved. There are 13 residues in the CDR3. CDR1 and CDR2 from the germline V gene are MNHEY and SVGAGI. Trimming stripped 2 bases from V and 5 bases from J, with 9 bases between. This chain's CDR3 is CASSYSRGTEAFF. In DNA form, the CDR3 reads TGTGCCAGCAGTTACAGTCGAGGGACTGAAGCTTTCTTT.

V usage is TRBV25-1 and J usage is TRBJ2-1; TRBD2 agrees at 14 bases. CDR3 length: 15 amino acids. Germline V gene lookup returns CDR1 MGHDK and CDR2 SYGVNS. Trimming at V came to 1 base and at J to 9 bases, leaving 2 bases not matched to a gene. CDR3 coding DNA: TGTGCCAGCAGTGAATTAGGGACTAGCGGGGGTGAGCAGTTCTTC. It translates to CASSELGTSGGEQFF.

CDR3 region: CASYEGRYGYTF. In nucleotides, the CDR3 is TGTGCCAGTTACGAGGGAAGGTATGGCTACACCTTC. The rearrangement uses TRBV28 and TRBJ1-2; D not resolved. The CDR3 is 12 amino acids. V lost 9 bases and J lost 5, with 13 bases in between. CDR1 is MDHEN, CDR2 SYDVKM, per germline.

The CDR3: CASSQDGTKYEQFF. The CDR3 DNA follows: TGTGCCAGCAGCCAGGACGGGACTAAATATGAGCAGTTCTTC. V gene TRBV4-2 combines with J gene TRBJ2-1; 7 positions agree with TRBD2. Losses at the gene ends were 3 bases for V and 8 bases for J; bases not matched to a gene: 7. Germline CDR1 and CDR2: LGHNA and YNFKEQ. This CDR3 region has 14 residues.

The chain employs TRBV9 and TRBJ1-4; D is ambiguous. Germline-derived CDR1 and CDR2 are SGDLS and YYNGEE. V was cut by 0 bases and J by 3 bases, with 6 bases left in between. The CDR3 extends over 14 amino acids. The CDR3 here is CASSVGVANEKLFF. The DNA of the CDR3 is TGTGCCAGCAGCGTAGGAGTGGCTAATGAAAAACTGTTTTTT.

J is TRBJ1-2 and V is TRBV9, with 12 bases lining up with TRBD1. The germline CDR1 and CDR2 sequences are SGDLS and YYNGEE. J gave up 7 bases and V 0 bases, and 4 bases lay outside the gene matches. The CDR3 runs to 15 residues. CDR3 DNA: TGTGCCAGCAGCGTAGATGGGGGACAGGGGGCTGGCTACACCTTC. Translating gives CASSVDGGQGAGYTF.

The chain is built from TRBV19 and TRBJ2-7, with TRBD2 as a possible D gene (6 bases). The germline V gene encodes CDR1 LNHDA and CDR2 SQIVND (reference sequence). Trimming took 6 bases from V and 3 from J, leaving 12 bases between them. The CDR3 covers 13 residues. This CDR3 reads CASSRLGLYEQYF. Here the CDR3 DNA reads TGTGCCAGTAGCAGACTAGGCCTCTACGAGCAGTACTTC.

The rearrangement uses TRBV29-1 and TRBJ2-7, with a tentative D call TRBD1 (6 bases). The length of the CDR3 is 11 residues. Trimming removed 5 bases from V and 3 bases from J, with 8 bases in between. Germline V gene lookup returns CDR1 SQVTM and CDR2 ANQGSEA. DNA for the CDR3: TGCAGCGTTTACAGGGACTACGAGCAGTACTTC. It yields the protein CSVYRDYEQYF.

V and J are TRBV7-9 and TRBJ2-7, with TRBD2 matching 8 bases. The germline V gene encodes CDR1 SEHNR and CDR2 FQNEAQ (reference sequence). This CDR3 has 15 residues. J was trimmed by 3 bases and V by 5 bases; bases with no gene match: 9. The CDR3 region is CASSPPGTSGYEQYF. The CDR3 DNA sequence: TGTGCCAGCAGCCCGCCCGGGACTAGTGGCTACGAGCAGTACTTC.

The rearrangement uses TRBV5-1 and TRBJ2-3; 9 bases agree with TRBD2. CDR3 length: 19 residues. V shed 0 bases, J shed 1 base, and the junction held 12 bases outside the gene matches. Looked up from germline, CDR1 is SGHRS and CDR2 is YFSETQ. The CDR3 DNA is TGCGCCAGCAGCTTGGTGTCTAGCGGGGACCTGGGGGGCACAGATACGCAGTATTTT. It specifies CASSLVSSGDLGGTDTQYF.

The chain recombines TRBV9 with TRBJ2-7; TRBD2 agrees at 9 bases. The CDR3 is made up of 15 amino acids. Germline values: CDR1 SGDLS, CDR2 YYNGEE. V was pared by 0 bases and J by 2 bases, with 3 bases of the junction left unmatched. The CDR3: CASSVGLAGTYEQYF. The CDR3 bases are TGTGCCAGCAGCGTAGGTCTAGCGGGGACCTACGAGCAGTACTTC.

This clone has only one observation. V is TRBV5-6 and J is TRBJ2-7, with a weak D call TRBD2 (6 bases). Germline CDR1 and CDR2: SGHDT and YYEEEE. This CDR3 is 13 amino acids long. Trimming cost V 1 base and J 6 bases, with 11 bases left between them. The CDR3 region is CASSLPYGGEQYF. CDR3 sequence (DNA): TGTGCCAGCAGCTTGCCCTACGGGGGCGAGCAGTACTTC.

The chain employs TRBV9 and TRBJ1-1; 8 bases are a match to TRBD1. This CDR3 has 17 residues. Germline CDR1 and CDR2: SGDLS and YYNGEE. The V and J ends lost 4 bases and 0 bases, in that order; junction bases with no gene match: 11. CDR3 sequence: CASSPRTGWEMNTEAFF. The CDR3 bases are TGTGCCAGCAGCCCTCGGACAGGGTGGGAAATGAACACTGAAGCTTTCTTT.

This chain joins TRBV29-1 and TRBJ1-2, with D tentatively TRBD1 (5 bases). Trimming took 3 bases from V and 6 from J, leaving 14 bases between them. Germline loops: CDR1 SQVTM, CDR2 ANQGSEA. CDR3 size: 13 residues. CDR3 sequence (DNA): TGCAGCGTTGAGGAAGCGGGGCTGCATGGCTACACCTTC. The encoded protein is CSVEEAGLHGYTF.

V and J are TRBV29-1 and TRBJ2-3, with TRBD2 matching over 12 bases. The length of the CDR3 is 16 residues. Germline lookup yields CDR1 SQVTM and CDR2 ANQGSEA. Germline trimming cut 5 bases from V and 0 bases from J; bases unmatched to any gene: 6. CDR3 DNA: TGCAGCGTTTCGAGGACTAGCGGGGTTAGCACAGATACGCAGTATTTT. Translated, it gives CSVSRTSGVSTDTQYF.

The rearrangement uses TRBV29-1 and TRBJ2-7, with D possibly being TRBD1 (5 bases). V dropped 3 bases and J dropped 8 bases, with 11 bases sitting between them. The CDR3 totals 11 residues. CDR1 SQVTM and CDR2 ANQGSEA come from the germline V gene. For the CDR3, the DNA is TGCAGCGTTGACGCAGGGCTGAAGCAGTACTTC. It specifies CSVDAGLKQYF.

The chain is built from TRBV5-1 and TRBJ2-1; no definite D call. V lost 9 bases, J lost 4 bases, and 11 bases lay in between. Germline V gene data show CDR1 as SGHRS and CDR2 as YFSETQ. This CDR3 region has 12 residues. The CDR3 DNA is TGCGCCACCCCGCCCGGGTACAATGAGCAGTTCTTC. It specifies CATPPGYNEQFF.

This chain links TRBV5-1 with TRBJ2-5; 8 bases agree with TRBD1. This CDR3 has 14 residues. J was trimmed by 5 bases and V by 3 bases; bases with no gene match: 6. Per germline, CDR1 SGHRS and CDR2 YFSETQ. DNA for the CDR3: TGCGCCAGCAGCTCCCGACAGGGGAGGGAGACCCAGTACTTC. Translation gives CASSSRQGRETQYF.

The chain is built from TRBV11-2 and TRBJ1-2; 7 bases line up with TRBD1. V gave up 1 base and J gave up 8 bases; unmatched junction bases: 4. The CDR3 has 13 amino acids. Germline assignment: CDR1 SGHAT and CDR2 FQNNGV. Written as DNA, the CDR3 is TGTGCCAGCAGCTTAGCAGCACAGGGGGGCTACACCTTC. This translates into CASSLAAQGGYTF.

This clone was seen a single time. The chain combines TRBV7-2 with TRBJ2-3, with TRBD2 matching over 11 bases. Germline CDR1 is SGHTA and CDR2 is FQGNSA. This CDR3 is 19 amino acids long. V was clipped by 1 base and J by 0 bases; unmatched bases: 9. Here the CDR3 reads CASSLGLAGTRLSTDTQYF. In DNA, the CDR3 is TGTGCCAGCAGCTTAGGACTAGCGGGGACACGACTTAGCACAGATACGCAGTATTTT.

The rearrangement links TRBV2 to TRBJ1-1; 8 bases are shared with TRBD1. Per the germline V gene, CDR1 is SNHLY and CDR2 is FYNNEI. CDR3 length: 16 amino acids. V lost 7 bases and J lost 6; bases outside the gene matches: 16. The CDR3 DNA follows: TGTGCCAGCAATTCTTACCCAGGGGGCGCGGGATCTGAAGCTTTCTTT. Its protein is CASNSYPGGAGSEAFF.

This clone was detected a few times. J is TRBJ1-4 and V is TRBV27; D is uncertain. CDR3 length equals 18 residues. Germline V gives CDR1 MNHEY, CDR2 SMNVEV (reference sequence). Trimming pared 5 bases from V and 0 bases from J, leaving 19 bases between. Here the CDR3 reads CASSQNGRRGTTNEKLFF. The CDR3, as DNA: TGTGCCAGCAGTCAAAACGGCAGGAGAGGGACAACTAATGAAAAACTGTTTTTT.

The chain links TRBV25-1 to TRBJ2-2, with D perhaps TRBD1 (5 bases). The CDR3 length is 12 residues. V was cut by 7 bases and J by 7 bases, with 10 bases left in between. Germline V gene sequence: CDR1 MGHDK, CDR2 SYGVNS. The CDR3 bases are TGTGCCAGCAATAACCAGGGCGGGGAGCTGTTTTTT. Residues: CASNNQGGELFF. Based on the CDR3 plus reference TRBV25-1 and TRBJ2-2, the full variable domain is EADIYQTPRYLVIGTGKKITLECSQTMGHDKMYWYQQDPGMELHLIHYSYGVNSTEKGDLSSESTVSRIRTEHFPLTLESARPSHTSQYLCASNNQGGELFFGEGSRLTVL.